This TCR beta chain is from a study of identical twins. One entry per CDR3 protein, called by TCRdb with MiXCR from the 5' RACE reads. This sample has 700,000 or so distinct CDR3 sequences, with less than 10% found just once. This clonotype was observed at least ten times. These data are also associated with another study on yellow fever vaccine responses in identical twins.

The sequenced sample consisted of PBMCs. This receptor was taken from a woman aged 18 to 35 in good health.

The CDR3 DNA sequence: TGCAGTGCTAGAGTACCGACAGGGGTGACAGATACGCAGTATTTT. Its protein product is CSARVPTGVTDTQYF. V gene TRBV20-1 combines with J gene TRBJ2-3; 8 nucleotides line up with TRBD1. V lost 1 base to trimming and J lost 3 bases; unmatched junction nucleotides: 6. The CDR3 extends over 15 amino acids. From germline, CDR1 is DFQATT and CDR2 SNEGSKA (reference sequence).